These 14 T cell receptor beta chains were sequenced from one sample in a study of T cell repertoires in cytomegalovirus infection. One entry per CDR3 protein results from TCRdb running MiXCR on the reads. The data contain almost 550,000 distinct CDR3 sequences, 16% of them singletons. Sequencing used CD8+ T cells from PBMCs. The receptors shown here come from a human donor in good health (CMV status not recorded). Some clones in this sample may be carry-over from other donors' samples.

This clonotype was observed a handful of times. The chain carries TRBV28 and TRBJ1-2; 10 bases map to TRBD1. CDR3 size: 18 residues. V was clipped by 4 bases and J by 6 bases; unmatched bases: 17. The germline gives CDR1 MDHEN, CDR2 SYDVKM. The CDR3 region is CASSSLRDRGAIGDGYTF. The CDR3 DNA is TGTGCCAGCAGTTCCCTCCGGGACAGGGGAGCCATAGGGGATGGCTACACCTTC.

The gene calls are TRBV24-1 and TRBJ2-1; D may match TRBD1 or TRBD2 (5 bases each). With 8 bases removed from V and 2 bases from J, the gap between germline ends came to 9 bases. The CDR3 loop spans 13 amino acids. Germline CDR1 KGHDR, CDR2 SFDVKD. As DNA, the CDR3 is TGTGCCACCATGGGACGGACCTACAATGAGCAGTTCTTC. Translated: CATMGRTYNEQFF.

This clonotype was counted many times. V is TRBV12-3 or TRBV12-4 and J is TRBJ2-3; 7 bases align to TRBD2. CDR3 length: 15 amino acids. V trimming: 6 bases; J trimming: 3 bases; junction bases outside the gene matches: 9. The CDR3 is CASSTSGAGTDTQYF. As DNA, the CDR3 is TGTGCCAGCAGCACAAGCGGGGCCGGGACAGATACGCAGTATTTT.

There are many counts of this clonotype. This chain links TRBV12-3 or TRBV12-4 with TRBJ1-1, with D possibly being TRBD1 (6 bases). This CDR3 is built from 15 residues. Trimming shortened V by 6 bases and J by 2 bases, and 16 bases separated the two germline ends. The CDR3 reads CASRSSGEGNTEAFF. The CDR3 nucleotides are TGTGCCAGCAGGAGCTCAGGGGAGGGTAACACTGAAGCTTTCTTT.

The V and J genes are TRBV28 and TRBJ2-5; D may be TRBD2 (6 bases). V lost 7 bases and J 2 bases, leaving 14 bases between the germline ends. The length of the CDR3 is 14 residues. Germline CDR1 reads MDHEN; CDR2 reads SYDVKM. Here the CDR3 reads CASTNAGRQETQYF. For the CDR3, the DNA is TGTGCCAGCACAAATGCGGGACGACAAGAGACCCAGTACTTC. Full variable domain (rest looked up from reference TRBV28 and TRBJ2-5): DVKVTQSSRYLVKRTGEKVFLECVQDMDHENMFWYRQDPGLGLRLIYFSYDVKMKEKGDIPEGYSVSREKKERFSLILESASTNQTSMYLCASTNAGRQETQYFGPGTRLLVL.

This clonotype was counted a few times. The V gene is TRBV9, the J gene TRBJ2-3; D uncertain. This CDR3 is built from 14 residues. Trimming removed 3 bases at V and 4 bases at J, with 12 bases between. Germline CDR1 SGDLS, CDR2 YYNGEE. CDR3 DNA: TGTGCCAGCAGCGGACCTTTTGACTCAGATACGCAGTATTTT. Translation: CASSGPFDSDTQYF.

J is TRBJ2-7 and V is TRBV29-1; maybe TRBD1 (5 bases). The CDR3 totals 14 residues. Germline V lookup: CDR1 SQVTM, CDR2 ANQGSEA. V lost 5 bases, J lost 0 bases, and 14 bases lay in between. The CDR3 region has the DNA TGCAGCGTTCTCCCAGGGCAGAGCTCCTACGAGCAGTACTTC. Encoded protein: CSVLPGQSSYEQYF.

To note about this clonotype: The CDR3 does not end in the conserved phenylalanine or tryptophan, so this is likely a read error. This sequence joins TRBV7-6 and TRBJ2-1; 13 bases map to TRBD2. The CDR3 has 15 residues. Germline V gene sequence: CDR1 SGHVS, CDR2 FNYEAQ. The V and J ends lost 4 bases and 7 bases, in that order; junction bases with no gene match: 4. CDR3 coding DNA: TGTGCCAGCAGCTACACTAGCGGGAGGGCAAATGAGCAGTTCTTA. Its translation is CASSYTSGRANEQFL.

This clonotype has at least ten counts. The chain recombines TRBV11-2 with TRBJ2-3; D is possibly TRBD1 (6 bases). From germline, CDR1 is SGHAT and CDR2 FQNNGV. The V end was cut by 5 bases, the J end by 3 bases, with 21 bases between. The length of the CDR3 is 17 residues. CDR3 in DNA: TGTGCCAGCAGCATGCCCCCGAGGGACAAAAGAACAGATACGCAGTATTTT. Protein sequence: CASSMPPRDKRTDTQYF.

This clonotype has a count of ten or more. The chain combines TRBV9 with TRBJ2-7; D gene ambiguous. The CDR3 is made up of 14 amino acids. V lost 0 bases to trimming and J lost 1 base, with 8 bases between them. Germline CDR1 is SGDLS and CDR2 is YYNGEE. Written as DNA, the CDR3 is TGTGCCAGCAGCGTAGAGTCTGGATCCTACGAGCAGTACTTC. It encodes CASSVESGSYEQYF.

This clonotype was observed a handful of times. V usage is TRBV5-5 and J usage is TRBJ2-7; D not resolved. The CDR3 is 12 residues long. The V end was cut by 4 bases, the J end by 9 bases, with 14 bases between. Germline V lookup: CDR1 SGHKS, CDR2 YYEKEE (reference sequence). CDR3 amino acids: CASSPFLAGQYF. For the CDR3, the DNA is TGTGCCAGCAGCCCCTTCTTGGCCGGGCAGTACTTC.

This chain connects TRBV20-1 to TRBJ2-3; weak D call: TRBD2 (6 bases). CDR1 is DFQATT, CDR2 SNEGSKA, per germline (reference sequence). The CDR3 runs to 13 residues. The ends were cut back, 0 bases at V and 7 bases at J, with 11 bases in the middle. As DNA, the CDR3 is TGCAGTGCTAGAGATCGGGGGAGTTATACGCAGTATTTT. Protein sequence: CSARDRGSYTQYF.

Many counts were recorded for this clonotype. V usage is TRBV6-6 and J usage is TRBJ1-5; no firm D call. The CDR3 is 14 amino acids. Germline CDR1 is MNHNY and CDR2 is SVGAGI (reference sequence). V lost 7 bases and J 1 base, leaving 11 bases between the germline ends. CDR3: CASNLGASNQPQHF. CDR3 nucleotides: TGTGCCAGCAATCTGGGAGCGAGCAATCAGCCCCAGCATTTT.

With regard to this clonotype: One junction end disagrees with the germline gene, perhaps due to a read error. This chain uses TRBV7-3 with TRBJ1-1, with 12 bases identical to TRBD1. In germline, CDR1 is SGHTA, CDR2 FQGTGA. The CDR3 spans 14 residues. CDR3 sequence (DNA): TGTGCCAGCAGCTTAGGGACAGGGGGCACTGTAGCTTTCTTT. This sequence encodes CASSLGTGGTVAFF.